This entry features one T cell receptor (beta chain) sequence. Its antigen is currently unknown. CDR1 and CDR2 (germline): MGHRA, YSYEKL. The V and J ends lost 2 bases and 6 bases respectively, with 20 bases between them. CDR3 length equals 17 residues. The sample originates from a study of neoadjuvant anti-PD-1 for oral cavity cancer. Study outcomes and limitations: Higher pretreatment Treg/Th17 ratios tracked higher pretreatment blood clonality. Post-nivolumab, blood T cell clonality was significantly elevated in non-responders. With a few patients per group, TCR findings need larger cohorts.

No culture or expansion preceded analysis of these blood cells. Sequenced by immunoSEQ multiplex PCR; TCRdb stores in-frame clones only, minus some. The sample records 55,000 to 75,000 clones, approximately 79% being singletons. This chain links TRBV4-1 with TRBJ1-5; possibly TRBD1 for D (5 bases). Sequenced here: PBMCs, sampled before nivolumab (anti-PD-1) treatment. The TCR sequence derives from a person aged 35 to 85 with oral cavity squamous cell carcinoma. CDR3 in DNA: TGCGCCAGCAGCCAACCCCCTGAAGGGGCCGGGATTCAGCCCCAGCATTTT. Protein sequence: CASSQPPEGAGIQPQHF.